This TCR beta chain was profiled in a study of shared clonotypes between healthy human individuals. On the study more broadly: Three CD4 naive, three CD4 memory, two CD8 naive and one CD8 memory plate were used per donor.

All of the donors resided in Nashville, Tennessee, and each was a Caucasian adult. The study separated CD4+ cells into CD45RA+ naive and CD45RA-negative memory subsets. Assay used: immunoSEQ multiplex PCR; TCRdb lists only in-frame clones, some missing. The sample includes over a million clones, 96% of them seen just once. CDR3 length: 16 residues. Source material: naive CD4+ T cells sorted from blood. As to subset: CD45RA+ positively selected. The sequence came from a man aged 25 to 45 in good health. V and J are TRBV12-2 and TRBJ2-7. TRBV12-2 constitutes a pseudogene. The CDR3 loop is CASRSNTRADQYEQYF. CDR3 DNA sequence: TGTGCAAGTCGCTCCAATACTCGCGCTGATCAGTACGAGCAGTACTTC.